This TCR beta chain was captured by sequencing in a study of CD8 T cells in cerebrospinal fluid in Alzheimer's disease. General study results and limits: Expanded clones of at least 3% were commoner in Alzheimer's patients than healthy subjects. EBV-specific clones showed no enrichment in Alzheimer's patients and were not the top expanded clones. The authors cautioned that cerebrospinal fluid EBV-specific TCRs do not prove EBV causes Alzheimer's.

Profiling of CSF cells used 10X single-cell V(D)J plus 5' expression. TCRdb reprocessed the 10x single-cell sequencing reads; each CDR3 protein has one entry and no DNA is given. The sample's table shows approximately 1,000 distinct CDR3 sequences. Measured by frequency, this clonotype is medium-sized. Its antigen is unidentified. Per the germline V gene, CDR1 is MNHEY and CDR2 is SMNVEV (reference sequence). The CDR3 runs 16 residues. Sequencing was done on a sample of cerebrospinal fluid. V is TRBV27 and J is TRBJ1-6; TCRdb's D gene call, TRBD1, goes unchecked for lack of DNA. The source of this sequence is a human donor in good health. CDR3 loop: CASSFPPGQGGSPLHF.